This T cell receptor beta chain comes out of a study of T cells in Graves' hyperthyroidism and ophthalmopathy. This CDR3 has 16 amino acids. Deletions cut 2 bases from V and 0 bases from J, with 12 bases between. Germline V gene data show CDR1 as MRHNA and CDR2 as SNTAGT. Those with hyperthyroidism were 18 to 65 years old, newly diagnosed, and ill for under 2 months. Lactation, pregnancy, other autoimmune disease or uncontrolled infection excluded patients. Amplified regions were TCR beta CDR3 sequences from RNA transcripts. The TCR CDR3 was amplified in a first-round RT-PCR using the HTBI primer set. In TCRdb, the multiplex PCR reads were re-called with MiXCR into one record per CDR3 protein. The data show roughly 360,000 distinct CDR3 sequences, about 14% seen once. This clonotype has ten or more counts.

The V call is TRBV6-4, the J call TRBJ2-3; perhaps TRBD2 as D (7 bases). This sequence was found in a man between 25 and 39 years old with Graves' hyperthyroidism that later progressed to Graves' ophthalmopathy. Sequencing was carried out using blood. DNA of the CDR3: TGTGCCAGCAGTGACGTTGGCGGGGGCAGCACAGATACGCAGTATTTT. Residues: CASSDVGGGSTDTQYF.